This TCR beta chain was found in a study of shared clonotypes between healthy human individuals. General study results and limits: The expectation was that sequencing depth would affect clonotype sharing among donors. Tissue TCR repertoires likely differ from these blood-only repertoires.

Trimming removed 5 bases from V and 3 bases from J, with 8 bases in between. Germline V gene data show CDR1 as SGHRS and CDR2 as YFSETQ. CDR3 size: 13 residues. As for this clone: Its antigen is undetermined.

The repertoire was sequenced with immunoSEQ multiplex PCR; TCRdb's copy has only in-frame clones and lacks some. The table includes hundreds of thousands of clones, about 91% detected once. CD45RO-negative CD8 cells positively selected for CCR7 made up the naive population, which excluded terminally differentiated effector memory CD45RA+ cells. This receptor was taken from a young man in good health. The V and J genes are TRBV5-1 and TRBJ2-2; D perhaps matches TRBD1 (6 bases). Sequencing was carried out using naive CD8+ T cells sorted from blood. The CDR3 here is CASRWTDTGELFF. The CDR3 DNA follows: TGCGCCAGCAGGTGGACAGACACCGGGGAGCTGTTTTTT.